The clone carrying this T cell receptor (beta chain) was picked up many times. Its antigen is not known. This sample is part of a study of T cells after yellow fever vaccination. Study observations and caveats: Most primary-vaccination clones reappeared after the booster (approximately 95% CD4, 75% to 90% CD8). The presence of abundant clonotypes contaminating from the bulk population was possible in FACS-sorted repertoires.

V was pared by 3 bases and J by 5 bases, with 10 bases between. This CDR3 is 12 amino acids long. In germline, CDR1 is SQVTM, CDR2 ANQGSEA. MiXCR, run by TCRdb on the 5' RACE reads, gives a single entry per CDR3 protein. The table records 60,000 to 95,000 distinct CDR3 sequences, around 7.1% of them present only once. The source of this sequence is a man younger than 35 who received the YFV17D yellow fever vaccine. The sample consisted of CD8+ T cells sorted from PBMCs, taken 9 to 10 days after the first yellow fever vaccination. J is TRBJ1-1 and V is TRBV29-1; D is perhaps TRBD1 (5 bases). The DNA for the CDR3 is TGCAGCGTTGACGGGGGGGTAACTGAAGCTTTCTTT. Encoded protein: CSVDGGVTEAFF.